This TCR beta chain was obtained from a study of neoadjuvant nivolumab and ipilimumab in lung cancer. Assay: immunoSEQ multiplex PCR; the TCRdb copy retains only in-frame clones and omits some. The repertoire includes 7,500 to 10,000 clones, about 76% of them detected once, and approximately 7.1% sits in the top ten. Broader study findings: From pretherapy to surgery, tumor richness and clonality rose with dual therapy. Resected tumors had greater TCR richness and clonality than uninvolved lung.

A note on this clone: Its cognate antigen is unknown.

Sequenced material: adjacent normal lung tissue, taken after neoadjuvant nivolumab, alone or with ipilimumab, at or shortly before surgery. The TCR comes from an adult with non-small cell lung cancer.

CDR3 nucleotide sequence: TGTGCTAGTGGTTTCTTTAACACTGAAGCTTTCTTT. This gives the protein CASGFFNTEAFF. V and J are TRBV12-5 and TRBJ1-1; no clear D gene. The CDR3 has 12 residues. Germline V gives CDR1 LGHNT, CDR2 FRNRAP. Trimming pared 3 bases from V and 2 bases from J, leaving 4 bases between.